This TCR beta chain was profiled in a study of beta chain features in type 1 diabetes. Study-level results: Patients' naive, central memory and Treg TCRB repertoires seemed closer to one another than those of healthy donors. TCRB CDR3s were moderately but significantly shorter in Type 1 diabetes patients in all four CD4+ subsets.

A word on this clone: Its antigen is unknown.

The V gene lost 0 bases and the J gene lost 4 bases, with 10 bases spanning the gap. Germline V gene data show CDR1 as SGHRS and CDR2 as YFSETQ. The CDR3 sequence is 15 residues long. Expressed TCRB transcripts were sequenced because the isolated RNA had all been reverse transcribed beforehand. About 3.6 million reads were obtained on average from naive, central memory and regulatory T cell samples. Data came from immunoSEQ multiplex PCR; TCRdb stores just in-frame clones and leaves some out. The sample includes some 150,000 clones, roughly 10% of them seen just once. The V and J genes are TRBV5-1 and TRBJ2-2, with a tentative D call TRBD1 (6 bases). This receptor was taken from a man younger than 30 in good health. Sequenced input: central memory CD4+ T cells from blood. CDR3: CASSLETGSTGELFF. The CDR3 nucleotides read TGCGCCAGCAGCTTGGAAACAGGGTCCACCGGGGAGCTGTTTTTT.